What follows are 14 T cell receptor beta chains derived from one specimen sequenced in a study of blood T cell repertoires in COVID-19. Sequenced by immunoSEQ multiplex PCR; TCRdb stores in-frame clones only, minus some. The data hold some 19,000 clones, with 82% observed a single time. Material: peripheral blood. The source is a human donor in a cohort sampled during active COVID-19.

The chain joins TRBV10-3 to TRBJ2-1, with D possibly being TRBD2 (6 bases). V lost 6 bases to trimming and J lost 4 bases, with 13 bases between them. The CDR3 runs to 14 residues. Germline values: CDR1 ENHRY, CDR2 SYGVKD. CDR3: CAIRGDSKYNEQFF. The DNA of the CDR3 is TGTGCCATCAGGGGGGACTCAAAATACAATGAGCAGTTCTTC.

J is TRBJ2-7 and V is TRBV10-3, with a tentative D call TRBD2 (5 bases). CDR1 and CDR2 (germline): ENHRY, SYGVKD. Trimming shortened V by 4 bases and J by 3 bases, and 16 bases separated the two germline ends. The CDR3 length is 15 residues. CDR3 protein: CAISVNGPEGYEQYF. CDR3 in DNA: TGTGCCATCAGTGTTAACGGCCCTGAGGGCTACGAGCAGTACTTC.

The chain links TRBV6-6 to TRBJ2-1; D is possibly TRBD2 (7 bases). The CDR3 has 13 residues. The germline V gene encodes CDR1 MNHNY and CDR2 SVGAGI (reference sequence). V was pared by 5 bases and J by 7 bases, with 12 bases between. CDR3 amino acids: CASSKSGTNEQFF. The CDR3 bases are TGTGCCAGCAGTAAAAGCGGGACAAATGAGCAGTTCTTC.

The CDR3 sequence: CASSLRYGRGQETQYF. The CDR3 region has the DNA TGTGCCAGCAGCTTACGGTACGGGAGGGGGCAAGAGACCCAGTACTTC. The chain uses TRBV7-9 and TRBJ2-5, with 8 nucleotides matching TRBD2. Unmatched junction bases numbered 7, after V lost 2 bases and J lost 2 bases. Germline values: CDR1 SEHNR, CDR2 FQNEAQ (reference sequence). The CDR3 totals 16 residues.

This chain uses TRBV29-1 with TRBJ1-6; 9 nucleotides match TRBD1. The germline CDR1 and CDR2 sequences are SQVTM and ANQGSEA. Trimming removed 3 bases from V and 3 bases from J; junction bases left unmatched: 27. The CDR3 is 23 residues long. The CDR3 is CSVESGDRVGGETSVDYNSPLHF. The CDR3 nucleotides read TGCAGCGTTGAGTCCGGGGACAGGGTGGGGGGAGAGACCTCGGTGGACTATAATTCACCCCTCCACTTT.

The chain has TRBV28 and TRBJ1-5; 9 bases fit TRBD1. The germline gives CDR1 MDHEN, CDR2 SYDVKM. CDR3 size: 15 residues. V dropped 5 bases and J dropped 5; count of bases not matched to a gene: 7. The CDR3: CASSPGTGRYQPQHF. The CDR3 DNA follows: TGTGCCAGCAGTCCAGGGACAGGGAGATATCAGCCCCAGCATTTT.

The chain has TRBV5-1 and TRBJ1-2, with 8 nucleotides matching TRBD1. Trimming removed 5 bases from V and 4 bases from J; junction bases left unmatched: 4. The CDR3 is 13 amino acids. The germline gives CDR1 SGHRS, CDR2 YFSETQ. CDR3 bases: TGCGCCAGCAGATTACAGGGGGTCTATGGCTACACCTTC. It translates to CASRLQGVYGYTF.

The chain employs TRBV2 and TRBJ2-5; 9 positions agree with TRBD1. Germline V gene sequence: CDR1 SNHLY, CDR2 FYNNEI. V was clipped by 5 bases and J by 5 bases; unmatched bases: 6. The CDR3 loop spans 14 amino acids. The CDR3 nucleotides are TGTGCCAGCAGTCAACAGGGGGCGCATGAGACCCAGTACTTC. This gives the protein CASSQQGAHETQYF.

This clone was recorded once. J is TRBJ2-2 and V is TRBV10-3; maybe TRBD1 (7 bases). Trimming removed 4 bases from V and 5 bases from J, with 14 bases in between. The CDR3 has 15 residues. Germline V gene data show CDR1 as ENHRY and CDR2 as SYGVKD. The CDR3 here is CAISGTGAGTGELFF. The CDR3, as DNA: TGTGCCATCAGTGGCACAGGGGCGGGAACCGGGGAGCTGTTTTTT.

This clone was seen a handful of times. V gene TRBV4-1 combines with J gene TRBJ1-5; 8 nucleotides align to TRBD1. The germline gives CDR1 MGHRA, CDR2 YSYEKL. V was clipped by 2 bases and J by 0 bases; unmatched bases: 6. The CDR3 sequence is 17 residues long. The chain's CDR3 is CASSQHPTGDSNQPQHF. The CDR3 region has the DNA TGCGCCAGCAGCCAACACCCGACAGGGGATAGCAATCAGCCCCAGCATTTT.

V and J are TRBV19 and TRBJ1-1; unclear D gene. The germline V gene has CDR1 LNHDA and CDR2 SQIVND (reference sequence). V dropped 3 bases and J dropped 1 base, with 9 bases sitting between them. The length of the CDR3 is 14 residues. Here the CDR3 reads CASSITVGNTEAFF. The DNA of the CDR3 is TGTGCCAGTAGTATTACGGTCGGGAACACTGAAGCTTTCTTT.

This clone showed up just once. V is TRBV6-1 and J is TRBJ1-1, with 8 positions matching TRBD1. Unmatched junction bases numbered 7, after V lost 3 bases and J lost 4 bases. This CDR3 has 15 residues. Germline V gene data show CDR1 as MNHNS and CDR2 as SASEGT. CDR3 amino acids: CASSEAGQAGTEAFF. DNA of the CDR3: TGTGCCAGCAGTGAGGCGGGACAGGCGGGCACTGAAGCTTTCTTT.

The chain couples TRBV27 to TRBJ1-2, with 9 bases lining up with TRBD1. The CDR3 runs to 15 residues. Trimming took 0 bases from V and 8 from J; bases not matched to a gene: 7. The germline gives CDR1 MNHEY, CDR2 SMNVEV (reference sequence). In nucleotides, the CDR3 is TGTGCCAGCAGTTTATCCCCGACAGGGGGGCAGGGCTACACCTTC. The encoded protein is CASSLSPTGGQGYTF.

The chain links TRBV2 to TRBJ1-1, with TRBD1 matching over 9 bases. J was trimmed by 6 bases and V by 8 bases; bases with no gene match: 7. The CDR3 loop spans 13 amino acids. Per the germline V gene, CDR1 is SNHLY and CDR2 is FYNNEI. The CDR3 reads CASCRDRDPEAFF. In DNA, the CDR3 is TGTGCCAGCTGCCGGGACAGGGATCCTGAAGCTTTCTTT.